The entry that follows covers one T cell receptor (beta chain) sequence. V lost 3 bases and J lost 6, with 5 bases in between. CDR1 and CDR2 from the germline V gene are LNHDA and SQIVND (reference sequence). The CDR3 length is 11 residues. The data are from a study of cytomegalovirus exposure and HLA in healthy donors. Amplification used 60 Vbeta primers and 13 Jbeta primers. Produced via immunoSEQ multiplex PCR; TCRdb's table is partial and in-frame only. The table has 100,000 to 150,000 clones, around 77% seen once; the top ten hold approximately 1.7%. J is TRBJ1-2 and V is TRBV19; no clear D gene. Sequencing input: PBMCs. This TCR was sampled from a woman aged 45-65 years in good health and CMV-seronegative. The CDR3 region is CASSIVDGYTF. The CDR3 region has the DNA TGTGCCAGTAGTATTGTAGATGGCTACACCTTC.